These 14 T cell receptor beta chains came from one sample sequenced in a study of Graves' ophthalmopathy and Graves' hyperthyroidism. Amplification of the TCR beta CDR3 regions used RNA transcripts (as template). An initial RT-PCR round employing HTBI primers preceded a second-round multiplex PCR. TCRdb reprocessed the multiplex PCR reads with MiXCR, giving one entry per CDR3 protein. The data contain a few hundred thousand distinct CDR3 sequences, about 35% of them singletons. Sequences were obtained from peripheral blood or thyroid tissue (not recorded which). The receptors shown here come from an adult man with Graves' hyperthyroidism.

This clonotype occurred a few times. V and J are TRBV7-9 and TRBJ1-1, with 9 bases aligning to TRBD1. V lost 5 bases and J lost 10; bases outside the gene matches: 2. Germline CDR1 SEHNR, CDR2 FQNEAQ (reference sequence). The CDR3 covers 11 residues. The CDR3: CASSRGQGAFF. The DNA of the CDR3 is TGTGCCAGCAGCCGGGGACAGGGAGCTTTCTTT.

On this clonotype itself: One junction end does not reproduce the germline sequence, and a read error may be involved. CDR3 coding DNA: TGCGCCAGCAGCCAAGATAAGCGGAGTAATGAAAAACTGGTTTTT. It yields the protein CASSQDKRSNEKLVF. The V gene is TRBV4-1, the J gene TRBJ1-4, with D hard to call. CDR1 MGHRA and CDR2 YSYEKL come from the germline V gene. There are 15 residues in the CDR3.

The sample holds many counts of this clonotype. The V gene is TRBV20-1, the J gene TRBJ1-1; D is unclear. The V gene's germline CDR1 is DFQATT and CDR2 SNEGSKA (reference sequence). The CDR3 sequence is 14 residues long. Between the trimmed V and J ends, which lost 1 base and 2 bases, there was a span of 11 bases. The DNA of the CDR3 is TGCAGTGCTAGAGTTATACAGAGCAACACTGAAGCTTTCTTT. This translates into CSARVIQSNTEAFF.

This clonotype was seen many times. CDR3 sequence reads: CASSFSPNSGANVLTF. The DNA of the CDR3 is TGTGCCAGCAGCTTTTCCCCAAACTCTGGGGCCAACGTCCTGACTTTC. The gene calls are TRBV7-2 and TRBJ2-6; D is unclear. Germline V lookup: CDR1 SGHTA, CDR2 FQGNSA. The V gene lost 3 bases and the J gene lost 0 bases, with 9 bases spanning the gap. The CDR3 consists of 16 residues.

This sequence joins TRBV5-4 and TRBJ2-7, with a possible D match to TRBD2 (5 bases). From germline, CDR1 is SGHNT and CDR2 YYREEE (reference sequence). Deletions cut 4 bases from V and 2 bases from J, with 13 bases between. CDR3 length: 14 amino acids. CDR3 coding DNA: TGTGCCAGCAGCCAGAACCCGAGGGCCTACGAGCAGTACTTC. Its translation: CASSQNPRAYEQYF. Full variable domain (rest looked up from reference TRBV5-4 and TRBJ2-7): ETGVTQSPTHLIKTRGQQVTLRCSSQSGHNTVSWYQQALGQGPQFIFQYYREEENGRGNFPPRFSGLQFPNYSSELNVNALELDDSALYLCASSQNPRAYEQYFGPGTRLTVT.

At least ten counts were recorded for this clonotype. The CDR3 reads CASRVQGALEAFF. DNA for the CDR3: TGCGCCAGCAGAGTACAGGGGGCTCTGGAAGCTTTCTTT. The chain joins TRBV5-1 to TRBJ1-1; 9 bases are a match to TRBD1. Germline V gene lookup returns CDR1 SGHRS and CDR2 YFSETQ. The CDR3 has 13 amino acids. J gave up 8 bases and V 5 bases, and 7 bases lay outside the gene matches.

The chain is built from TRBV9 and TRBJ1-1; D is possibly TRBD1 (6 bases). The CDR3 consists of 14 residues. Looked up from germline, CDR1 is SGDLS and CDR2 is YYNGEE. Trimming removed 1 base from V and 1 base from J, with 8 bases in between. This CDR3 is CASSVLGANTEAFF. The CDR3 DNA follows: TGTGCCAGCAGCGTACTGGGGGCGAACACTGAAGCTTTCTTT.

The J gene is TRBJ1-1, the V gene TRBV7-9; 12 positions match TRBD1. This CDR3 contains 15 residues. Germline V gene lookup returns CDR1 SEHNR and CDR2 FQNEAQ (reference sequence). V was clipped by 3 bases and J by 8 bases; unmatched bases: 7. The CDR3 DNA reads as TGTGCCAGCAGCTTCCGGGACAGGGGGCTGCCCGAAGCTTTCTTT. It yields the protein CASSFRDRGLPEAFF. Looking up the rest from reference TRBV7-9 and TRBJ1-1 gives the full variable domain: DTGVSQNPRHKITKRGQNVTFRCDPISEHNRLYWYRQTLGQGPEFLTYFQNEAQLEKSRLLSDRFSAERPKGSFSTLEIQRTEQGDSAMYLCASSFRDRGLPEAFFGQGTRLTVV.

This clonotype was observed a handful of times. The chain couples TRBV6-5 to TRBJ2-2; weak D call: TRBD1 (5 bases). V gave up 2 bases and J gave up 4 bases, with 8 bases separating them. There are 14 residues in the CDR3. CDR1 MNHEY and CDR2 SVGAGI come from the germline V gene. Here the CDR3 DNA reads TGTGCCAGCAGTTACGGGGCCGGCACCGGGGAGCTGTTTTTT. It is translated as CASSYGAGTGELFF.

The chain couples TRBV20-1 to TRBJ2-5, with a tentative D call TRBD1 (6 bases). The length of the CDR3 is 16 residues. Germline V gene lookup returns CDR1 DFQATT and CDR2 SNEGSKA (reference sequence). Trimming pared 3 bases from V and 3 bases from J, leaving 20 bases between. The CDR3: CSASAAQGLGEETQYF. CDR3 sequence (DNA): TGCAGTGCTAGCGCGGCACAGGGTTTGGGCGAAGAGACCCAGTACTTC.

The chain is built from TRBV19 and TRBJ1-1; TRBD1 aligns across 11 bases. The CDR3 is 15 residues long. Trimming at V came to 2 bases and at J to 5 bases, leaving 4 bases not matched to a gene. CDR1 LNHDA and CDR2 SQIVND come from the germline V gene (reference sequence). Here the CDR3 reads CASSILGQGATEAFF. The CDR3 DNA sequence: TGTGCCAGTAGTATACTAGGACAGGGGGCAACTGAAGCTTTCTTT.

As to this clonotype: Possible read error: a much larger clone is one base away. The chain combines TRBV11-2 with TRBJ2-7; TRBD1 might be the D (6 bases). Germline loops: CDR1 SGHAT, CDR2 FQNNGV. This CDR3 has 15 residues. CDR3: CASSFSQGSSYERYF. In DNA, the CDR3 is TGTGCCAGCAGCTTCTCTCAGGGGTCTTCCTACGAGCGGTACTTC.

J is TRBJ2-7 and V is TRBV10-3, with TRBD2 matching over 13 bases. Germline assignment: CDR1 ENHRY and CDR2 SYGVKD. J gave up 5 bases and V 5 bases, and 3 bases lay outside the gene matches. This CDR3 has 14 residues. CDR3 DNA: TGTGCCATCAGTCTCGGACTAGCGGGAGACGAGCAGTACTTC. Translation gives CAISLGLAGDEQYF.

The rearrangement uses TRBV20-1 and TRBJ2-5, with 7 positions matching TRBD1. The CDR3 contains 16 residues. V was clipped by 3 bases and J by 4 bases; unmatched bases: 14. Per germline, CDR1 DFQATT and CDR2 SNEGSKA (reference sequence). The DNA for the CDR3 is TGCAGTGCTAGGGATACAGGGGCCCGGGTCAGAGAGACCCAGTACTTC. This translates into CSARDTGARVRETQYF.